Listed below are T cell receptor beta chains from one sample, sequenced in a study of blood T cell repertoires in COVID-19. Assay used: immunoSEQ multiplex PCR; TCRdb lists only in-frame clones, some missing. The sample includes some 42,000 clones, roughly 88% of them seen just once. The sequenced sample was peripheral blood. These TCRs come from a human donor in a cohort sampled during active COVID-19. CDR3s leave out the opening cysteine and the closing phenylalanine or tryptophan. A D gene is named only where the DNA matches it firmly. Clone size is not always given. Where it is, it says once, few, many or a class for expanded clones.

J gene	V gene	clone size	D gene	CDR3 protein
TRBJ2-7	TRBV11-2	.	.	ASSRRRDSKKDEQY
TRBJ1-1	TRBV19	.	TRBD1	ASGGNTEAF
TRBJ2-3	TRBV19	.	TRBD1	AISDRAGTDTQY
TRBJ1-3	TRBV5-5	.	.	ASSLRENTIY
TRBJ1-5	TRBV10-3	.	.	AISDIGGLGNQPQH
TRBJ1-1	TRBV5-6	once	.	ASSRRQNTEAF
TRBJ1-5	TRBV2	.	.	ASKEGMPSPQH
TRBJ2-5	TRBV19	.	TRBD2	ASSKLAGPQETQY
TRBJ2-3	TRBV2	.	TRBD2	ASRAAGADTQY
TRBJ2-3	TRBV5-1	.	.	ASSKQLGMDSASRAQY
TRBJ1-2	TRBV18	.	TRBD1	ASSPSRQGDIGYT
TRBJ1-2	TRBV6-5	.	.	ASSYSTGKHGYT
TRBJ1-5	TRBV5-5	few	TRBD1	ASSWGTGSYKPQH
TRBJ2-5	TRBV6-5	.	TRBD1	ASSRQGGQETQY
TRBJ2-7	TRBV11-2	once	.	ASSRTTGYEQY
TRBJ2-1	TRBV7-8	.	TRBD2	ASSLIGLAGLSYNEQF
TRBJ2-3	TRBV7-8	.	.	ASNPPLEEDTQY
TRBJ2-3	TRBV19	.	.	ASSISPGSTDTQY
TRBJ2-1	TRBV10-1	once	.	ASSGGPNEQF
TRBJ1-2	TRBV7-3	.	.	ASSLKALEQGLPLNGYT
TRBJ2-7	TRBV11-3	.	TRBD2	ASSLLRGNEQY
TRBJ2-3	TRBV12-3/TRBV12-4	.	.	ASSSTTGNTQY
TRBJ2-7	TRBV6-5	few	TRBD1	ASSYTGQGAYEQY
TRBJ1-2	TRBV15	.	.	ATSRAANYGYT
TRBJ1-5	TRBV9	.	.	ASSIQENQPQH
TRBJ1-3	TRBV6-5	.	.	ARRRRDTIY
TRBJ2-2	TRBV29-1	.	.	SAMGGTGELF
TRBJ1-5	TRBV6-5	.	.	ASSYSVAGNQPQH
TRBJ1-6	TRBV19	.	.	ASSVYNSPLH
TRBJ2-7	TRBV6-5	.	.	ASNVPGRYEQY
TRBJ1-2	TRBV6-5	.	.	ASTPGQSNYGYT
TRBJ1-5	TRBV11-3	once	TRBD1	ASSPTPTGTGDQPQH
TRBJ1-3	TRBV6-2/TRBV6-3	.	.	ASSWSSGSGNTIY
TRBJ1-1	TRBV6-5	.	TRBD1	ASKRTGGLSTEAF
TRBJ2-4	TRBV5-3	few	.	ARTRGRSKAKNIQY
TRBJ1-1	TRBV5-1	.	TRBD1	ASRQLTGALNTEAF
TRBJ1-2	TRBV3-1/TRBV3-2	.	.	ASSQLEGYT
TRBJ1-2	TRBV5-1	.	.	ASSFFPAGPYGYT
TRBJ2-7	TRBV7-3	.	TRBD1	ASSLGGQGADEQY
TRBJ2-2	TRBV6-5	once	.	ASSYQDSNTGELF
TRBJ2-5	TRBV7-9	.	.	ASSFQPTRQTQY
TRBJ2-3	TRBV6-4	.	TRBD2	ASSPGAGGTDTQY
TRBJ2-5	TRBV19	few	.	ASTYSQGPQETQY
TRBJ1-6	TRBV4-1	.	.	ASSQALNSPLH
TRBJ2-3	TRBV24-1	.	TRBD2	ATSEAGGEDTQY
TRBJ1-1	TRBV7-2	few	.	ASSPRIKTLSAF
TRBJ2-7	TRBV12-3/TRBV12-4	once	.	ASSLDREYEQY
TRBJ2-6	TRBV4-2	.	TRBD1	ASSQELTGQSSGANVLT
TRBJ1-1	TRBV6-5	.	TRBD1	ASSYGTGLRTEAF
TRBJ2-5	TRBV19	.	.	ASSIAAEETQY